Listed below are T cell receptor beta chains from one sample, sequenced in a study of graft-versus-host responses after intestinal transplantation. No antigen is known for these receptors. Libraries were prepared by immunoSEQ multiplex PCR; TCRdb keeps only in-frame clonotypes and omits some of them. The sample has about 85,000 clones; 85% to 95% are singletons. Sequenced material: unstimulated CD8+ T cells sorted from spleen or lymph node cells, taken before transplant. The receptor set was obtained from a human donor who was the organ donor for an intestinal transplant. Each CDR3 is given with its conserved first and last residue. The D gene is left open where the match is weak. The size field is filled for only some rows; it gives once, few, many or a size class.

clone size	V gene	CDR3 length	D gene	J gene	CDR3 DNA	CDR3 protein
-	TRBV6-1	14	-	TRBJ1-5	TGTGCCAGCAGTGGGACAGTCCCAAATCAGCCCCAGCATTTT	CASSGTVPNQPQHF
-	TRBV11-3	13	-	TRBJ2-1	TGTGCCAGCAGCTTCGGGACGCTGAATGAGCAGTTCTTC	CASSFGTLNEQFF
-	TRBV5-6	13	-	TRBJ2-7	TGTGCCAGCAGCTTGTTAGAATCCTACGAGCAGTACTTC	CASSLLESYEQYF
-	TRBV7-9	11	-	TRBJ1-1	TGTGCCAGCAGCTTACTCACTGAAGCTTTCTTT	CASSLLTEAFF
-	TRBV7-2	17	TRBD1	TRBJ2-2	TGTGCCAGCAGCTTAGACCCGGGACAGCCGAACACCGGGGAGCTGTTTTTT	CASSLDPGQPNTGELFF
-	TRBV14	12	-	TRBJ1-4	TGTGCCAGCAGCCAAGCTAATGAAAAACTGTTTTTT	CASSQANEKLFF
-	TRBV6-1	17	-	TRBJ2-7	TGTGCCAGCAGTGAAGATTACGTTAGTGGGGGCTCCTACGAGCAGTACTTC	CASSEDYVSGGSYEQYF
-	TRBV4-1	14	TRBD1	TRBJ2-7	TGCGCCAGCAGCCAAAACAGGGGAAACTACGAGCAGTACTTC	CASSQNRGNYEQYF
-	TRBV6-7	19	-	TRBJ1-5	TGTGCCAGCAGTTACTCTGCGGGGAAGCTTCCTCATAGCAATCAGCCCCAGCATTTT	CASSYSAGKLPHSNQPQHF
-	TRBV4-1	14	-	TRBJ1-2	TGCGCCAGCAGCCAAGATCGGGCACCCGACGGCTACACCTTC	CASSQDRAPDGYTF
-	TRBV5-4	16	-	TRBJ2-3	TGTGCCAGCAGCTTGGGGTTCTGGCGGGGCACAGATACGCAGTATTTT	CASSLGFWRGTDTQYF
few	TRBV19	11	-	TRBJ2-7	TGTGCCAGTAGTATAATCTACGAGCAGTACTTC	CASSIIYEQYF
-	TRBV7-2	14	-	TRBJ2-7	TGTGCCAGCAGCTTAGTGGGAGGCTCCTACGAGCAGTACTTC	CASSLVGGSYEQYF
-	TRBV29-1	13	-	TRBJ2-7	TGCAGCGCTCTGACAAGCAGCTCCTACGAGCAGTACTTC	CSALTSSSYEQYF
-	TRBV6-5	14	-	TRBJ1-1	TGTGCCAGCAGCCGTGACAGGATGAACACTGAAGCTTTCTTT	CASSRDRMNTEAFF
-	TRBV5-1	13	TRBD1	TRBJ1-6	TGCGCCAGCAGCTTAGACAGGGACGGACCCCTCCACTTT	CASSLDRDGPLHF
-	TRBV7-6	15	TRBD2	TRBJ2-1	TGTGCCAGCAGCTTCTTAGCGGGGGAATACAATGAGCAGTTCTTC	CASSFLAGEYNEQFF
-	TRBV6-1	14	-	TRBJ1-5	TGTGCCAGCAGTGCAAACAGGGATAATCAGCCCCAGCATTTT	CASSANRDNQPQHF
-	TRBV7-9	13	-	TRBJ2-3	TGTGCCAGCAGCCTTAGGCTTGGGGATACGCAGTATTTT	CASSLRLGDTQYF
once	TRBV27	15	TRBD1	TRBJ2-7	TGTGCCAGCAGTTGGGGGACAGGGGGCGGCTACGAGCAGTACTTC	CASSWGTGGGYEQYF
-	TRBV27	14	TRBD2	TRBJ2-3	TGTGCCAGCAGTTTAGCGGGGGGCACAGATACGCAGTATTTT	CASSLAGGTDTQYF
-	TRBV18	12	-	TRBJ1-1	TGTGCCAGCTCACCCATTGAAGGGGAAGCTTTCTTT	CASSPIEGEAFF
-	TRBV5-1	15	TRBD1	TRBJ2-2	TGCGCCAGCAGCTCGGGACAGGGGGACACCGGGGAGCTGTTTTTT	CASSSGQGDTGELFF
few	TRBV15	16	-	TRBJ1-2	TGTGCCACCAGCAGAGATCTTGGGGCAGGGTTCTATGGCTACACCTTC	CATSRDLGAGFYGYTF
-	TRBV28	14	TRBD2	TRBJ2-7	TGTGCCAGCAGTTACGGCGGCGGGGGCTACGAGCAGTACTTC	CASSYGGGGYEQYF
-	TRBV9	12	-	TRBJ1-1	TGTGCCAGCAGCGTAGGGGAGGGTGAAGCTTTCTTT	CASSVGEGEAFF